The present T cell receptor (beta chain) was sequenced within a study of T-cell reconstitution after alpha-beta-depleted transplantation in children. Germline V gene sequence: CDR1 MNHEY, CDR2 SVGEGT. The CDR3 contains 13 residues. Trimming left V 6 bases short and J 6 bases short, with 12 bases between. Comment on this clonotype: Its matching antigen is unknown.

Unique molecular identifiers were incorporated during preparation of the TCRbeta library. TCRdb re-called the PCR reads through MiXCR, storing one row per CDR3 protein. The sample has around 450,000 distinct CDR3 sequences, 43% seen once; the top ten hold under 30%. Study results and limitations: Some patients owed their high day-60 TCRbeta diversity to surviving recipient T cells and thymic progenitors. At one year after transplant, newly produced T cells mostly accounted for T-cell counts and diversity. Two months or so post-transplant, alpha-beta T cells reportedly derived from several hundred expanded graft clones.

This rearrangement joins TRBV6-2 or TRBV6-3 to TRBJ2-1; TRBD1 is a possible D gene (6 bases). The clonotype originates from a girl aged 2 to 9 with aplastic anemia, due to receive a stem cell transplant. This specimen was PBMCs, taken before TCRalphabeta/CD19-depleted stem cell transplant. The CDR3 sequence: CASRPAGVNEQFF. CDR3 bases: TGTGCCAGCAGACCGGCAGGGGTCAATGAGCAGTTCTTC.